This TCR beta chain originates from a study of cytomegalovirus exposure and HLA in healthy donors. A remark on this clone: The antigen remains undetermined.

Whole-study findings and limits: There was a cluster of highly shared sequence variants that was likely a sequencing artifact. CMV antigen specificity of a few CMV-associated chains was confirmed in vitro. Common viral pathogens (according to a later analysis) appeared linked to several of the most significant clusters. Data from an earlier analysis indicated that most TCR beta V segments were productive either about 87% or about 30% of the time.

Researchers ran the PCR with 60 Vbeta and 13 Jbeta primers. The repertoire was sequenced with immunoSEQ multiplex PCR; TCRdb's copy has only in-frame clones and lacks some. The table has 100,000 to 150,000 clones, 80% to 90% seen once. This TCR was recovered from a woman aged 40 to 55 in good health and CMV-seropositive. The sample was PBMCs.

The CDR3 spells CASSIGQGELGNTEAFF. As DNA, the CDR3 is TGTGCCAGTAGTATAGGCCAGGGGGAATTGGGGAACACTGAAGCTTTCTTT. The chain is built from TRBV19 and TRBJ1-1; 7 bases are a match to TRBD1. CDR1 is LNHDA and CDR2 is SQIVND in the germline V gene (reference sequence). The CDR3 is 17 residues long. V dropped 1 base and J dropped 1; count of bases not matched to a gene: 9.